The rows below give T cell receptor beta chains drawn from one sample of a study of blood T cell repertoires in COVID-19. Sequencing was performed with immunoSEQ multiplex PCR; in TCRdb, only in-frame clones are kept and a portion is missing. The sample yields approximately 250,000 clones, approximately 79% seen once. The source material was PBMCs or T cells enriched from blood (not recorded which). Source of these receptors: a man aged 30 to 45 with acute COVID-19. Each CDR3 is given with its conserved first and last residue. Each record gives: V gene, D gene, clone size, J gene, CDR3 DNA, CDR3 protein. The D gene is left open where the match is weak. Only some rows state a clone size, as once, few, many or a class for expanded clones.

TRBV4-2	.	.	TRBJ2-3	TGTGCCAGCAGCCAAAATGGGGCTCCGGCAAATACAGATACGCAGTATTTT	CASSQNGAPANTDTQYF
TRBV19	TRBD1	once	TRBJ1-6	TGTGCCTCCCAGGGGGACTTCTATAATTCACCCCTCCACTTT	CASQGDFYNSPLHF
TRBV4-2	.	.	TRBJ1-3	TGTGCCAGCAGCCAATCAGGGGACCTCTCTGGAAACACCATATATTTT	CASSQSGDLSGNTIYF
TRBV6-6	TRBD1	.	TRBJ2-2	TGTGCCAGCAGGGACAGGGAAGGCGCCGGGGAGCTGTTTTTT	CASRDREGAGELFF
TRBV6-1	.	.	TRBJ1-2	TGTGCCACCACTGAAGACAGGACCTATGGCTACACCTTC	CATTEDRTYGYTF
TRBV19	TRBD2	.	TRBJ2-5	TGTGCCAGTAGTGAAAGACTAGCGGGGGGACCCGGGACCCAGTACTTC	CASSERLAGGPGTQYF
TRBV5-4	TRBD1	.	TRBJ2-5	TGTGCCAGCAGCTTGGCCGGACGAGGGGGCGGTGAGACCCAGTACTTC	CASSLAGRGGGETQYF
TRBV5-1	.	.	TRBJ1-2	TGCGCCAGCAGCACCGAACAAGGGGGTCCTGGCTACACCTTC	CASSTEQGGPGYTF
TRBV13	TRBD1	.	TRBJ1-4	TGTGCCAGCAGCATCGACAGGGAGGAAAAACTGTTTTTT	CASSIDREEKLFF
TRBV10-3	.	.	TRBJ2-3	TGTGCCATCAATGGGCCCAATGGGGATACGCAGTATTTT	CAINGPNGDTQYF
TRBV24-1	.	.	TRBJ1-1	TGTGCCACCAGTGATACAGGGAACACTGAAGCTTTCTTT	CATSDTGNTEAFF
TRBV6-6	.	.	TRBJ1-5	TGTGCCAGCAGTCGCCGACAGGTAGTGGGGGTCATTCAGCCCCAGCATTTT	CASSRRQVVGVIQPQHF
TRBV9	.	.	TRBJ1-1	TGTGCCAGCAGCCCACTTGAAGCGCCGAGCCAGGCTTTCTTT	CASSPLEAPSQAFF
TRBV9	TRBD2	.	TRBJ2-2	TGTGCCAGCAGCAGTCTAGCGGTTGCGAACACCGGGGAGCTGTTTTTT	CASSSLAVANTGELFF
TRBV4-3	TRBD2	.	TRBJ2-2	TGCGCCAGCAGCCGGACTAGCGGGACGAACACCGGGGAGCTGTTTTTT	CASSRTSGTNTGELFF
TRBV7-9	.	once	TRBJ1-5	TGTGCCAGCAGCTCGGGGTTAGGGGGACATCAGCCCCAGCATTTT	CASSSGLGGHQPQHF
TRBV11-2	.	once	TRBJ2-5	TGTGCCAGCAGCTTAGATTCCGGGTTCGAGACCCAGTACTTC	CASSLDSGFETQYF
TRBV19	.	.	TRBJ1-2	TGTGCCAGTAGTATCGGCGGGATTGGCTACACCTTC	CASSIGGIGYTF
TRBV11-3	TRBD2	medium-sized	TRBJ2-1	TGTGCCAGCAGCTCAGTAGCGGGAGCTCGTGAGCAGTTCTTC	CASSSVAGAREQFF
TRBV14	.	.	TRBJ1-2	TGTGCCAGCAGCCAGCGGACGGGAGGCTACACCTTC	CASSQRTGGYTF
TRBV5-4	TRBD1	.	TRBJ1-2	TGTGCCAGCAGCTTGGCGTCAGGACAGGGACGCTATGGCTACACCTTC	CASSLASGQGRYGYTF
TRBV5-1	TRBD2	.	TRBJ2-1	TGCGCCAGCAGCCCACGGACTAGCGGGGCCAATGAGCAGTTCTTC	CASSPRTSGANEQFF
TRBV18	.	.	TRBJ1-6	TGTGCCAGCTCACATTTCCAGGGATCCTATAATTCACCCCTCCACTTT	CASSHFQGSYNSPLHF